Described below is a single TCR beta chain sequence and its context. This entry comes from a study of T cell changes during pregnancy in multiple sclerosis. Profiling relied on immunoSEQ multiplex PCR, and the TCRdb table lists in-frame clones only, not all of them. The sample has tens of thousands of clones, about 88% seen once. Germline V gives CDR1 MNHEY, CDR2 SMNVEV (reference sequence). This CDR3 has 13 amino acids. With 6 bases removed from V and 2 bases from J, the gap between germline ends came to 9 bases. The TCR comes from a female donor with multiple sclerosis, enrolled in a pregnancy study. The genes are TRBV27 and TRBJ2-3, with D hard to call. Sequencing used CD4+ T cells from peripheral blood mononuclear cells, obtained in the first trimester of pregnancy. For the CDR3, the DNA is TGTGCCAGCAGAACTCCATTCACAGATACGCAGTATTTT. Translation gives CASRTPFTDTQYF.